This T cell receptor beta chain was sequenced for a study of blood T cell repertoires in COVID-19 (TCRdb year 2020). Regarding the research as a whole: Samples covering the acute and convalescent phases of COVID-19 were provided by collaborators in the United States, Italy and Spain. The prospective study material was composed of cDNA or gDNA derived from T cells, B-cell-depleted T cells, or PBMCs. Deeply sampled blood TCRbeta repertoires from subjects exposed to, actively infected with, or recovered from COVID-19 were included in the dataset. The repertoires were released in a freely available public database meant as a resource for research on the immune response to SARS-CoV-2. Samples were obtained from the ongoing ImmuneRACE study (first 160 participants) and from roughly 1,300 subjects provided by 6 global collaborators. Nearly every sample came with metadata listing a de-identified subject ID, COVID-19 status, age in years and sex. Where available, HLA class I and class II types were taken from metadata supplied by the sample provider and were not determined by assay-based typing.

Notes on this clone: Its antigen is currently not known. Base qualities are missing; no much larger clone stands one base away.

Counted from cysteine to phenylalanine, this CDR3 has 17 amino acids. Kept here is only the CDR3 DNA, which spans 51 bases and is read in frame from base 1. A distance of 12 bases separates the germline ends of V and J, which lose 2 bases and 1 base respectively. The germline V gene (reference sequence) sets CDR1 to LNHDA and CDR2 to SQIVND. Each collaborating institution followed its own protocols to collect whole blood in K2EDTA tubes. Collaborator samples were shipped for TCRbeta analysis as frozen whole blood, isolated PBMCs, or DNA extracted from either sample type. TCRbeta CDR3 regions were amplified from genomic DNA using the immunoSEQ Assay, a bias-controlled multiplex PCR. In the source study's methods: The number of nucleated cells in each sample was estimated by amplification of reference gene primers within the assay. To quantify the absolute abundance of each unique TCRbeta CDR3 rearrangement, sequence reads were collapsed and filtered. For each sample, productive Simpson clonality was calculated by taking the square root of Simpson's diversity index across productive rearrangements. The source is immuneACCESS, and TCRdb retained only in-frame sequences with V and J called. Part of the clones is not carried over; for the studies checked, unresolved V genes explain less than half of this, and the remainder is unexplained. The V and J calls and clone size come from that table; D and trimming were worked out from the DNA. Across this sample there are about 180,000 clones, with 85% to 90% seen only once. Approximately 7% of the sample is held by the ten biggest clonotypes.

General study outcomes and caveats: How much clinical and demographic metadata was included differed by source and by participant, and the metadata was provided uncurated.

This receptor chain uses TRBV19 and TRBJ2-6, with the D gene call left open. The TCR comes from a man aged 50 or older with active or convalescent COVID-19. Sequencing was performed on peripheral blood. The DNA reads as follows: TGTGCCAGTAGTATACGAGACACCTCTTCTGGGGCCAACGTCCTGACTTTC. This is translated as CASSIRDTSSGANVLTF.